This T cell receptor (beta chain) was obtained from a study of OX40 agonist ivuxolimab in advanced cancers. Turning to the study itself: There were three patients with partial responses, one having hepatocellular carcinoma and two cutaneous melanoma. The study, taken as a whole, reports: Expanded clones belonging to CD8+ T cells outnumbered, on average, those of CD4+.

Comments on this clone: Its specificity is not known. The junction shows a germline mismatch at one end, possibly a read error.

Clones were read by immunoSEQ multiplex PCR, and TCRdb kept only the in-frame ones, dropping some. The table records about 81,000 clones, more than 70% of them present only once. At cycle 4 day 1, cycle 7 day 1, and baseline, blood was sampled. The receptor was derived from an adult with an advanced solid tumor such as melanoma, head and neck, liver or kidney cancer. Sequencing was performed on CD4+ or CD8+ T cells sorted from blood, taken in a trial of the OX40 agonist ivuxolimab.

CDR3 nucleotides: TGCAGTGCTACGGGACAGGGGATCTCGAAATTC. Encoded protein: CSATGQGISKF. This chain uses TRBV20-1 with TRBJ2-4; 10 nucleotides align to TRBD1. CDR3 length: 11 residues. CDR1 is DFQATT and CDR2 is SNEGSKA in the germline V gene (reference sequence).